The clone carrying this TCR beta chain was counted only a few times. What it recognizes is unknown. Prepared libraries of TCR beta cDNA carried unique molecular identifiers. TCRdb independently ran MiXCR on the PCR reads; one entry per CDR3 protein. The table has 450,000 to 650,000 distinct CDR3 sequences, roughly 47% seen once. The source of the sample is a study of post-analysis software for immune sequencing data. On the study more broadly: The study covered relapsing-remitting, secondary progressive and progressive-relapsing courses of multiple sclerosis. General study results and limits: Patients with multiple sclerosis recorded significantly lower normalized Chao1 diversity than controls, the study found. The F measure placed samples prepared in the same batch into strongly shared clusters. The study found TRBV5-6, TRBV5-1 and TRBV20-1 among 5 or 6 TRBV segments more frequent in patients than controls.

The CDR3 extends over 15 amino acids. V dropped 8 bases and J dropped 2; count of bases not matched to a gene: 9. Germline loops: CDR1 SGHTA, CDR2 FQGNSA. The TCR comes from a girl aged 10 to 17 with multiple sclerosis. The sample was blood. V gene TRBV7-2 combines with J gene TRBJ2-4; 7 bases map to TRBD1. Here the CDR3 reads CASAVQGVSKNIQYF. The CDR3 DNA sequence: TGTGCCAGCGCCGTTCAGGGGGTTTCCAAAAACATTCAGTACTTC. Full variable domain (missing parts from reference TRBV7-2 and TRBJ2-4): GAGVSQSPSNKVTEKGKDVELRCDPISGHTALYWYRQSLGQGLEFLIYFQGNSAPDKSGLPSDRFSAERTGGSVSTLTIQRTQQEDSAVYLCASAVQGVSKNIQYFGAGTRLSVL.